This TCR beta chain was retrieved from a study of cytomegalovirus exposure and HLA in healthy donors (dated by TCRdb to 2017 to 2019). Turning to the overall study: According to an earlier analysis of 587 of the donors, roughly 180 million T cells yielded 90 million to 130 million unique TCR beta sequences and more than 250 Gb of sequence data. Because of strong linkage in the cohort, roughly five DR-DQ haplotypes were treated as single units for association and clustering. The study aimed to test whether signatures of past pathogen exposure could be identified by cataloging public T cell receptors. To predict cytomegalovirus infection status, the study brought together high-throughput TCR immunosequencing, statistical association of individual TCRs with disease status, and machine learning. On average, roughly 250,000 unique TCR beta nucleotide sequences were sequenced per donor among fewer than 500 genotyped donors of the cohort, with about 17% of those sequences being non-productive. Donor age, sex, ethnicity and CMV serostatus were collected together with the repertoire data. Besides the first cohort of under 700 subjects, a separate validation cohort made up of 120 different subjects was used. Genome-wide SNP genotypes for about 65% of the roughly 670 donors were used in a later genetic analysis, which treated that subset as a discovery cohort. In the later analysis, no new phenotypic data were used to find candidate immune exposures; instead, reliance was placed on TCR beta sequences and their occurrence across donors. Roughly 300 gigabases of sequencing data and around 88 million unique TCR sequences made up an early release that covered several hundred HLA-typed donors. An earlier analysis of several hundred of the donors applied high-throughput TCR beta sequencing to assess whether each TCR beta V gene segment acted as functional or pseudogenic. Every repertoire in the discovery cohort had been generated on one and the same sequencing platform. The number of donors typed differed by locus, with about 629-630 for A, B, C, DRB1 and DQB1, more than 500 for DQA1, approximately 570 for DPA1, and some 440 for DPB1. The T cell repertoires of roughly 660 subjects were profiled by immunosequencing and related to cytomegalovirus serostatus. Of the 300 to 500 genotyped donors, approximately 80% were placed in the genetic ancestry cluster associated with self-reported Caucasian donors. A later analysis re-examined previously published TCR beta repertoires from 600 to 700 donors and added high-resolution HLA genotyping to investigate patterns of TCR occurrence. Both class I and class II loci were covered by HLA typing, at four-digit resolution.

What the authors observed across the whole study: A later genetic analysis reported fewer N-insertions in productive TCRs among donors in an Asian-associated ancestry cluster than the roughly 670-donor mean. Only TCR beta chains were sequenced in this cohort, and the absence of alpha or paired-chain data limited detectable features. An earlier analysis of approximately 500 of the donors showed that most TCR beta V segments appeared in productive rearrangements either about 87% or about 30% of the time, which broadly matched IMGT annotations. Most TCR sequences were observed very rarely across donors, whereas some public TCRs were present in many individuals. The 87-base-pair reads could not distinguish some IMGT-functional V segments, including TRBV6-2 and TRBV6-3, so those segments were excluded. In vitro tests confirmed that a few of the cytomegalovirus-associated TCR beta chains recognize cytomegalovirus antigens. The sequencing pipeline was judged likely to have produced a cluster of highly shared sequence variants as a technical artifact. HLA typing was unavailable for some donors at each locus, so association tests used only the typed subset. In a later analysis, 16,951 TCR beta sequences were associated with specific HLA alleles at a false discovery rate of 0.05. Cytomegalovirus status was reported to be diagnosed by the classifier with high specificity and sensitivity in both the original and validation cohorts. Roughly uniform sequencing depth across donors was assumed in presence/absence analyses, although this assumption may not hold. In a later analysis, several top co-occurrence clusters were reported to appear linked to parvovirus B19, influenza, CMV and Epstein-Barr virus. The earlier analysis of approximately 590 of the donors excluded around 17 rarely observed V segments, including chromosome 9 orphons, because counts were too low. Correlated functional status among segregating V segments might be attributable to linkage disequilibrium, but an unknown experimental factor could not be ruled out. For the cohort, immune exposure information was limited to CMV serostatus. V-gene and J-gene trimming of TCR beta chains was associated with a missense DCLRE1C variant in a later genetic analysis, and the association was replicated in an independent cohort. According to a later analysis, TCR association rates differed among HLA loci, with DRB1 alleles showing the most associated TCRs and HLA-C alleles showing the fewest. The authors suggested that the approach could potentially be extended to other disease states and immunological phenotypes. Strong co-occurrence of HLA alleles, especially DR and DQ, made assigning TCR associations to individual alleles difficult. In a later analysis, most CMV-associated TCR beta chains were found to appear HLA-restricted, with HLA associations seemingly driven largely by CMV exposure. A later analysis found that HLA-associated TCR beta chains were more clonally expanded and had lower generation probabilities than equally common non-associated chains. A total of 150 to 200 TCR beta chains were listed by the study as associated with cytomegalovirus. A further reported finding was that TCR beta sequences accurately predicted the HLA-A and HLA-B alleles for most subjects in the first cohort.

As regards this clone: Its cognate antigen has yet to be identified. No base-level quality is on record; no much larger clone is a single base apart.

V is cut by 0 bases and J by 4 bases, and the space between the germline ends is 7 bases. CDR1 and CDR2 are drawn from the germline V gene: SQVTM, ANQGSEA. Spanning cysteine to phenylalanine, the CDR3 consists of 12 amino acids. Only the CDR3 DNA is retained, 36 bases long and in frame from the first base. The cohort consisted of hundreds of healthy bone marrow donors. Cohort members were all nominally healthy when sampled, although unrecorded immune exposures were likely present. The donor was CMV seropositive and belonged to the group of 250 to 350 seropositive cohort members. Each donor provided a peripheral blood sample, and peripheral blood mononuclear cells were used for TCR beta sequencing. The Qiagen DNeasy Blood Extraction Kit was used to extract genomic DNA from the blood cell samples. Library preparation employed the immunoSEQ multiplex PCR assay. The multiplex PCR relied on a mix of 60 forward primers for TCR Vbeta segments and 13 reverse primers for TCR Jbeta segments. Amplification of the CDR3 region of rearranged TCR beta genes was performed with a multiplex PCR assay on genomic DNA. On the Illumina HiSeq System, the amplified TCR beta libraries were sequenced as 87-base-pair reads. In the source study's methods: A later analysis counted tens of millions of unique TCR beta chains across the 700 or so repertoires, and some 11 million of these chains were shared by at least two donors. A nearest-neighbor algorithm error-corrected the raw reads and collapsed the reads into unique sequences, merging closely related sequences to remove PCR and sequencing errors. Alignment of CDR3 sequences to IMGT reference sequences was used to assign V, D and J gene segments. For a sequence to be retained, a match of at least six nucleotides was required to both a V gene segment and a J gene segment. Rearrangements were classified as productive when the CDR3 lacked stop codons and remained in frame with V and J, and all other rearrangements were classified as non-productive. CDR3 was defined by IMGT convention, running from the second conserved V-encoded cysteine to the conserved J-encoded phenylalanine. Sequences without an unambiguous match to a single V gene segment were excluded from the earlier analysis of a few hundred of the donors. An earlier analysis of several hundred of the donors called V segments functional above 56.7% productive rearrangements and segregating when the between-donor standard deviation exceeded 5%. To diagnose cytomegalovirus status from the catalog of TCR beta chain sequences, a statistical classification framework was built. In a later analysis, TCR nucleotide sequences were compared against IMGT/GENE-DB human TR gene sequences so that V and J genes could be assigned. In a later analysis, CDR3 sequences and most-parsimonious VDJ recombination scenarios were assigned using the TCRdist pipeline. In a later analysis, each TCR beta chain was defined by its CDR3 amino acid sequence together with its V-gene family, and reads lacking a unique V-gene family were excluded. As a way to deal with suspected cross-contamination and a sequencing artifact, a later analysis dropped nearly 600 nucleotide sequences that were highly shared and had low generation probability. For each public chain, a later analysis derived a clonal expansion index from normalized ranks of inferred template counts within each repertoire. A later analysis computed generation probabilities with a VDJ recombination model fitted to out-of-frame rearrangements, and checked the results against IGoR. In a later analysis, hypergeometric tests were used to score TCR-TCR, TCR-HLA and TCR-CMV co-occurrence, with a repertoire-size bias correction applied to TCR pairs. To estimate false discovery rates, a later analysis permuted the HLA or CMV assignments 20 times. In a later analysis, co-occurring TCRs were grouped using DBSCAN, with TCRdist sequence similarity added in when clustering inside HLA-allele-positive subsets. Repertoires with fewer than 30,000 or more than 120,000 public chains, plus five repertoires with anomalous nucleotide sharing, were excluded from co-occurrence clustering. In TCRdb, the immuneACCESS table is reduced to in-frame sequences with V and J assigned. These tables do not hold every clone; where another copy was compared, an unresolved V gene accounts for under half, and the others remain unexplained. V and J calls and clone size follow that table, whereas D and trimming were derived from the DNA. The sample table contains approximately 170,000 clones; only one count was recorded for around 80% of them. The ten largest clones represent about 4.4% of the sample.

Sequencing used PBMCs. The rearranged chain carries TRBV29-1 and TRBJ2-7; the D gene cannot be named for sure. This TCR was recovered from a woman aged 45-59 years in good health and CMV-seropositive. CDR3 region: CSVEDSGYEQYF. The sequence in DNA is TGCAGCGTTGAAGATTCAGGTTACGAGCAGTACTTC.